This TCR beta chain was sequenced during a study of cytomegalovirus exposure and HLA in healthy donors (dated by TCRdb to 2016 to 2017). General notes on the study: An earlier analysis of a few hundred of the donors reported approximately 260 Gb of sequence data and around 110 million unique TCR beta sequences obtained from about 179 million T cells. Roughly 300 gigabases of sequencing data and some 85 million unique TCR sequences were included in an early release covering roughly 700 HLA-typed donors. Among the approximately 430 genotyped donors, around 79% belonged to the genetic ancestry cluster associated with self-reported Caucasian donors. The aim of the study was to test whether cataloging public T cell receptors could identify signatures of past pathogen exposure. The study used immunosequencing to profile the T cell repertoires of around 600 subjects and linked those repertoires to cytomegalovirus serostatus. Besides the first cohort of approximately 710 subjects, a separate validation cohort made up of over a hundred different subjects was used. To predict cytomegalovirus infection status, the study combined high-throughput TCR immunosequencing, statistical association of individual TCRs with disease status, and machine learning. To study patterns of TCR occurrence, a later analysis re-analyzed previously published TCR beta repertoires from just over 650 donors and added high-resolution HLA genotyping. Rather than using new phenotypic data, the later analysis identified candidate immune exposures from TCR beta sequences and from how often those sequences occurred across donors. In an earlier analysis of a few hundred of the donors, high-throughput TCR beta sequencing was used to judge whether each TCR beta V gene segment behaved as functional or pseudogenic. Alongside the repertoire data, information on donor age, sex, ethnicity and CMV serostatus was compiled. A later genetic analysis took genome-wide SNP genotypes for about 55% of the roughly 700 donors and used that subset as a discovery cohort. All discovery cohort repertoires had been generated on a single sequencing platform. HLA typing included class I and class II loci at four-digit resolution. The number of typed donors differed by locus: about 620-630 for A, B, C, DRB1 and DQB1; 522 for DQA1; some 590 for DPA1; and some 450 for DPB1. Because of strong linkage in the cohort, roughly five DR-DQ haplotypes were treated as single units for association and clustering. Across 300 to 500 genotyped donors of the cohort, an average of approximately 240,000 unique TCR beta nucleotide sequences per donor were sequenced, and roughly a sixth of those sequences were non-productive. Results and caveats for the whole study, not just this receptor: Sequencing depth was assumed to be roughly uniform across donors in the presence/absence analyses, though that assumption may not hold. Broadly in line with IMGT annotations, most TCR beta V segments showed up in productive rearrangements about 87% or about 30% of the time in an earlier analysis of 450 to 600 of the donors. According to a later analysis, parvovirus B19, influenza, CMV and Epstein-Barr virus appeared linked to several top co-occurrence clusters. A later analysis found that TCR association rates varied across HLA loci, with DRB1 alleles showing the most associated TCRs and HLA-C alleles the fewest. Correlated functional status among segregating V segments might be attributable to linkage disequilibrium, but an unknown experimental factor could not be ruled out. A cluster of highly shared sequence variants was judged likely to represent a technical artifact of the sequencing pipeline. In a later analysis, HLA-associated TCR beta chains were found to be more clonally expanded and to have lower generation probabilities than equally common non-associated chains. A further reported finding was that TCR beta sequences accurately predicted the HLA-A and HLA-B alleles for most subjects in the first cohort. In a later genetic analysis, fewer N-insertions in productive TCRs were reported among donors in an Asian-associated ancestry cluster than the approximately 630-donor mean. The earlier analysis of around 600 of the donors excluded fewer than 20 rarely observed V segments, including chromosome 9 orphons, because counts were too low. Because the 87-base-pair reads could not distinguish some IMGT-functional V segments, including TRBV6-2 and TRBV6-3, those segments were excluded. HLA typing was unavailable for some donors at each locus, so association tests used only the typed subset. When HLA alleles, especially DR and DQ, strongly co-occurred, TCR associations were difficult to assign to individual alleles. In a later analysis, 16,951 TCR beta sequences were associated with specific HLA alleles at a false discovery rate of 0.05. The classifier was reported to diagnose cytomegalovirus status with high specificity and sensitivity in both the original cohort and the validation cohort. A total of some 180 TCR beta chains were listed by the study as associated with cytomegalovirus. CMV serostatus was the only immune exposure information available for the cohort. In this cohort, only TCR beta chains were sequenced, and detectable features were limited by the absence of alpha or paired-chain data. While some public TCRs were present in many individuals, most TCR sequences turned up only very rarely across donors. Most CMV-associated TCR beta chains appeared to be HLA-restricted in a later analysis, and the HLA associations seemed to be driven largely by CMV exposure. According to the authors, the approach could potentially be generalized to other disease states and immunological phenotypes. In a later genetic analysis, a missense DCLRE1C variant was associated with V-gene and J-gene trimming of TCR beta chains, and the association was replicated in an independent cohort. In vitro tests confirmed that a few of the cytomegalovirus-associated TCR beta chains recognize cytomegalovirus antigens.

Receptor amplification or capture employed the immunoSEQ multiplex PCR assay. For the multiplex PCR, a mixture combining 60 forward primers for TCR Vbeta segments and 13 reverse primers for TCR Jbeta segments was used. Amplification of the CDR3 region of rearranged TCR beta genes was performed with a multiplex PCR assay on genomic DNA. The amplified TCR beta libraries were sequenced on the Illumina HiSeq System as 87-base-pair reads. The source study handled its data this way. A later analysis counted around 72 million unique TCR beta chains across the roughly 700 repertoires, and 9.5 million to 11 million of these chains were shared by at least two donors. Raw reads were error-corrected and collapsed into unique sequences with a nearest-neighbor algorithm that merged closely related sequences to remove PCR and sequencing errors. CDR3 sequences were aligned to IMGT reference sequences to assign V, D and J gene segments. Each retained sequence needed at least a six-nucleotide match to both a V gene segment and a J gene segment. Rearrangements were called productive when the CDR3 lacked stop codons and stayed in frame with V and J; all others were non-productive. CDR3 was defined according to IMGT convention as the region running from the second conserved V-encoded cysteine to the conserved J-encoded phenylalanine. The earlier analysis of about 640 of the donors excluded any sequence lacking an unambiguous match to a single V gene segment. In an earlier analysis of approximately 500 of the donors, a V segment was called functional when productive rearrangements were above 56.7%, and segregating when the standard deviation between donors exceeded 5%. A statistical classification framework was built for diagnosing cytomegalovirus status from the catalog of TCR beta chain sequences. A later analysis assigned V and J genes by comparing TCR nucleotide sequences with IMGT/GENE-DB human TR gene sequences. The TCRdist pipeline was used in a later analysis to assign CDR3 sequences and most-parsimonious VDJ recombination scenarios. In a later analysis, each TCR beta chain was defined by its CDR3 amino acid sequence together with its V-gene family, and reads lacking a unique V-gene family were excluded. To address suspected cross-contamination and a sequencing artifact, a later analysis removed 450 to 700 highly shared, low-generation-probability nucleotide sequences. For each public chain, a later analysis derived a clonal expansion index from normalized ranks of inferred template counts within each repertoire. In a later analysis, generation probabilities were computed using a VDJ recombination model fitted to out-of-frame rearrangements, and the results were checked against IGoR. In a later analysis, TCR-TCR, TCR-HLA and TCR-CMV co-occurrence was scored with hypergeometric tests, and a repertoire-size bias correction was applied to TCR pairs. A later analysis estimated false discovery rates by permuting HLA or CMV assignments 20 times. In a later analysis, co-occurring TCRs were grouped using DBSCAN, and TCRdist sequence similarity was added for clustering within HLA-allele-positive subsets. For co-occurrence clustering, repertoires with fewer than 30,000 or more than 120,000 public chains were excluded, along with roughly 5 repertoires with anomalous nucleotide sharing. TCRdb holds this immuneACCESS table with in-frame rearrangements only. Some clones are missing; in checked studies, unresolved V genes explain under half, and the rest has no known cause. Clone size and V and J calls were adopted from that table, with D and trimming inferred from the DNA. The table held for this sample gives around 48,000 clones. The ten largest clonotypes hold less than 2.5% of the sample.

A word on this clone: No antigen is known for it.

The cohort was made up of roughly 670 healthy bone marrow donors. Cohort members were all nominally healthy when sampled, although unrecorded immune exposures were likely present. The donor was CMV seronegative and was included in the group of 352 seronegative cohort members. A peripheral blood sample was collected from each donor, and TCR beta sequencing was performed on peripheral blood mononuclear cells. Genomic DNA was extracted from the blood cell samples with the Qiagen DNeasy Blood Extraction Kit. The germline V gene encodes CDR1 SGDLS and CDR2 YYNGEE. The CDR3 contains 14 residues, cysteine and phenylalanine counted. Only the CDR3 region is kept as DNA, spanning 42 bases read in frame from base 1. V trim: 4 bases; J trim: 7 bases; unmatched bases: 6.

The chain links TRBV9 with TRBJ1-4; TRBD1 matches 8 bases in the middle. This receptor was obtained from a female donor in good health and CMV-seronegative. Sequenced input: PBMCs. The DNA sequence is given as TGTGCCAGCAGCCAAGGACAGGGTAGTGAAAAACTGTTTTTT. Its product reads: CASSQGQGSEKLFF. The full variable domain, completed from the reference TRBV9 and TRBJ1-4 proteins outside the CDR3, reads DSGVTQTPKHLITATGQRVTLRCSPRSGDLSVYWYQQSLDQGLQFLIQYYNGEERAKGNILERFSAQQFPDLHSELNLSSLELGDSALYFCASSQGQGSEKLFFGSGTQLSVL.